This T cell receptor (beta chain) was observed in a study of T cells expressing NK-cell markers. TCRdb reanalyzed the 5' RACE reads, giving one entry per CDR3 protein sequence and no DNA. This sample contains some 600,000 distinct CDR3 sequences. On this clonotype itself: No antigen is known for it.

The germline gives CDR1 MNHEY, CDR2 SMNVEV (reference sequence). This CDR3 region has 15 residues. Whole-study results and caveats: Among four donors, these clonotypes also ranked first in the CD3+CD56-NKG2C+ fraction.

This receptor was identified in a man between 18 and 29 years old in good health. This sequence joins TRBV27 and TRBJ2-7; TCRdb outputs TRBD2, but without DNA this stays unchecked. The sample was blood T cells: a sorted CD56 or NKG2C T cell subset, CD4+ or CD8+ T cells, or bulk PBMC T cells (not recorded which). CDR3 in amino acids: CASSLGGGTSYEQYF.